This record covers a single TCR beta chain. Its antigen is unknown. No base quality information exists; no much larger clone differs at one position. The record originates from a study of cytomegalovirus exposure and HLA in healthy donors (dated by TCRdb to about 2017). For context, the study as a whole: An earlier analysis of several hundred of the donors reported approximately 280 Gb of sequence data and 95 million to 120 million unique TCR beta sequences obtained from around 170 million T cells. An early release that covered about 600 HLA-typed donors contained about 300 gigabases of sequencing data and about 84 million unique TCR sequences. Of the 398 genotyped donors, 65% to 90% were placed in the genetic ancestry cluster associated with self-reported Caucasian donors. The study aimed to test whether signatures of past pathogen exposure could be identified by cataloging public T cell receptors. The study used immunosequencing to profile the T cell repertoires of approximately 690 subjects and linked those repertoires to cytomegalovirus serostatus. In addition to the first cohort of hundreds of subjects, a separate validation cohort of approximately 130 different subjects was used. High-throughput TCR immunosequencing, statistical association of individual TCRs with disease status, and machine learning were combined to predict cytomegalovirus infection status. In a later analysis, previously published TCR beta repertoires from fewer than 750 donors were re-analyzed and high-resolution HLA genotyping was added so that TCR occurrence patterns could be studied. The later analysis used no new phenotypic data to find candidate immune exposures, relying instead on TCR beta sequences and their occurrence across donors. In an earlier analysis of 500 to 650 of the donors, high-throughput TCR beta sequencing was used to judge whether each TCR beta V gene segment behaved as functional or pseudogenic. Donor age, sex, ethnicity and CMV serostatus were collected together with the repertoire data. Genome-wide SNP genotypes for about 65% of the roughly 670 donors were used in a later genetic analysis, which treated that subset as a discovery cohort. Every discovery cohort repertoire had been produced on one sequencing platform. Both class I and class II loci were covered by HLA typing, at four-digit resolution. The number of typed donors differed by locus: about 629-640 for A, B, C, DRB1 and DQB1; 522 for DQA1; over 600 for DPA1; and about 450 for DPB1. Because of strong linkage in the cohort, roughly five DR-DQ haplotypes were treated as single units for association and clustering. Among about 360 genotyped donors of the cohort, an average of roughly 240,000 unique TCR beta nucleotide sequences were sequenced per donor, around 20% of them non-productive. The full study reports these points: Presence/absence analyses assumed roughly uniform sequencing depth across donors, an assumption that may not hold. Strong co-occurrence of HLA alleles, especially DR and DQ, made assigning TCR associations to individual alleles difficult. An association between a missense DCLRE1C variant and V-gene and J-gene trimming of TCR beta chains was found in a later genetic analysis and replicated in an independent cohort. Correlated functional status among segregating V segments might reflect linkage disequilibrium, but an unknown experimental factor could not be ruled out. In this cohort, only TCR beta chains were sequenced, and detectable features were limited by the absence of alpha or paired-chain data. Three of the identified cytomegalovirus-associated TCR beta chains were confirmed in vitro to be specific for cytomegalovirus antigens. The classifier was reported to diagnose cytomegalovirus status with high specificity and sensitivity in both the original and validation cohorts. The authors suggested that the approach could potentially be generalized to other disease states and immunological phenotypes. A further reported finding was that TCR beta sequences accurately predicted the HLA-A and HLA-B alleles for most subjects in the first cohort. Some IMGT-functional V segments, including TRBV6-2 and TRBV6-3, could not be distinguished by the 87-base-pair reads and were therefore excluded. Broadly in line with IMGT annotations, most TCR beta V segments showed up in productive rearrangements about 90% or about 30% of the time in an earlier analysis of around 550 of the donors. According to a later genetic analysis, donors in an Asian-associated ancestry cluster had fewer N-insertions in productive TCRs than the roughly 670-donor mean. According to a later analysis, parvovirus B19, influenza, CMV and Epstein-Barr virus appeared linked to several top co-occurrence clusters. Because HLA typing was unavailable for some donors at each locus, only the typed subset was used in association tests. Compared with equally common non-associated chains, HLA-associated TCR beta chains in a later analysis were more clonally expanded and had lower generation probabilities. Because counts were too low, 15 to 20 rarely observed V segments, including chromosome 9 orphons, were left out of the earlier analysis of 587 of the donors. A later analysis found that TCR association rates varied across HLA loci, with DRB1 alleles showing the most associated TCRs and HLA-C alleles the fewest. A cluster of highly shared sequence variants was judged likely to represent a technical artifact of the sequencing pipeline. A later analysis found that most CMV-associated TCR beta chains appeared HLA-restricted, with HLA associations seemingly driven largely by CMV exposure. For the cohort, immune exposure information was limited to CMV serostatus. Most TCR sequences were observed very rarely across donors, whereas some public TCRs were present in many individuals. The study gave a list of about 170 TCR beta chains associated with cytomegalovirus. At a false discovery rate of 0.05, a later analysis linked fewer than 20,000 TCR beta sequences to specific HLA alleles.

CDR1 SNHLY and CDR2 FYNNEI are derived from the germline V gene. Inclusive of the bounding cysteine and phenylalanine, the CDR3 is 15 residues long. The DNA shown is the 45-base CDR3, in frame from base 1. V trim: 6 bases; J trim: 6 bases; unmatched bases: 9. The library was prepared using the immunoSEQ multiplex PCR assay. A mixture of 60 forward primers for TCR Vbeta segments and 13 reverse primers for TCR Jbeta segments was used in the multiplex PCR. The CDR3 region of rearranged TCR beta genes was amplified from genomic DNA with a multiplex PCR assay. The amplified TCR beta libraries were sequenced on the Illumina HiSeq System as 87-base-pair reads. Turning to the authors' computational methods: Across the roughly 640 repertoires, a later analysis counted 78 million or so unique TCR beta chains, roughly 11 million of which were shared by at least two donors. Raw reads were error-corrected and collapsed into unique sequences by a nearest-neighbor algorithm in which closely related sequences were merged to remove PCR and sequencing errors. V, D and J gene segments were assigned by aligning CDR3 sequences to IMGT reference sequences. Each retained sequence needed at least a six-nucleotide match to both a V gene segment and a J gene segment. A rearrangement was called productive if the CDR3 had no stop codons and remained in frame with V and J, and every other rearrangement was called non-productive. Following IMGT convention, CDR3 was defined as the stretch from the second conserved V-encoded cysteine up to the conserved J-encoded phenylalanine. The earlier analysis of about 590 of the donors excluded sequences that lacked an unambiguous match to a single V gene segment. In an earlier analysis of several hundred of the donors, V segments were called functional above 56.7% productive rearrangements and were called segregating when the between-donor standard deviation exceeded 5%. To diagnose cytomegalovirus status from the catalog of TCR beta chain sequences, a statistical classification framework was built. V and J gene assignment, in a later analysis, came from comparing TCR nucleotide sequences with IMGT/GENE-DB human TR gene sequences. In a later analysis, CDR3 sequences and most-parsimonious VDJ recombination scenarios were assigned using the TCRdist pipeline. In a later analysis, each TCR beta chain was defined by its CDR3 amino acid sequence together with its V-gene family, and reads without a unique V-gene family were excluded. To address suspected cross-contamination and a sequencing artifact, a later analysis removed over 500 highly shared, low-generation-probability nucleotide sequences. In a later analysis, a clonal expansion index was calculated for each public chain from normalized within-repertoire ranks of inferred template counts. Generation probabilities in a later analysis came from a VDJ recombination model fitted to out-of-frame rearrangements, and those results were checked against IGoR. In a later analysis, TCR-TCR, TCR-HLA and TCR-CMV co-occurrence was scored with hypergeometric tests, and a repertoire-size bias correction was applied to TCR pairs. To estimate false discovery rates, a later analysis permuted the HLA or CMV assignments 20 times. In a later analysis, co-occurring TCRs were grouped with DBSCAN, and TCRdist sequence similarity was added when clustering was performed within HLA-allele-positive subsets. Repertoires with fewer than 30,000 or more than 120,000 public chains were left out of co-occurrence clustering, as were several repertoires with anomalous nucleotide sharing. TCRdb obtained this table from immuneACCESS and retained in-frame rearrangements with V and J assigned. These tables miss some clones; where compared with another copy, unresolved V genes account for less than half of the shortfall, and the remainder is unexplained. V, J and clone size reflect that table, while D and trimming were determined from the DNA. The table for this sample lists 200,000 or so clones; roughly 80% of them were counted only once. Roughly 16% of the sample comes from the top ten.

The cohort consisted of 666 healthy bone marrow donors. At the time of sampling, all cohort members were nominally healthy, though unrecorded immune exposures were likely present. The donor was CMV seronegative and belonged to the group of 352 seronegative cohort members. Each donor provided a peripheral blood sample, and peripheral blood mononuclear cells were used for TCR beta sequencing. Genomic DNA was extracted from the blood cell samples with the Qiagen DNeasy Blood Extraction Kit. Specimen: PBMCs. The clonotype was recovered from a man aged 35 to 55 in good health and CMV-seronegative. The chain joins TRBV2 to TRBJ1-5, and TRBD1 aligns with 9 junction nucleotides. Here the CDR3 is given as CASRRDREKSQPQHF. The bases are TGTGCCAGCAGGAGGGACAGGGAAAAGAGTCAGCCCCAGCATTTT.